A selection of T cell receptor beta chains follows, all from one sample in a study of blood T cell repertoires in COVID-19. TCRdb keeps only in-frame clones here, not all; method: immunoSEQ multiplex PCR. The sample holds about 51,000 clones, approximately 89% seen once. Sequencing input: peripheral blood. The receptors derive from a man between 50 and 59 years old with acute or convalescent COVID-19. CDR3s include the opening cysteine and the closing phenylalanine or tryptophan. D genes are given only for firm matches. The size entry is marked missing in some rows and otherwise reads once, few, many or a size class.

abundance	d_gene	v_gene	j_gene	CDR3aa	CDR3nt
.	.	TRBV21-1	TRBJ2-6	CARQGFLIDSGANVLTF	TGTGCCAGACAGGGGTTTTTAATCGACTCTGGGGCCAACGTCCTGACTTTC
few	.	TRBV10-3	TRBJ1-2	CAISPDSYGYTF	TGTGCCATCAGTCCGGACAGCTATGGCTACACCTTC
few	TRBD1	TRBV19	TRBJ1-6	CASSNTRQGATGNSPLHF	TGTGCCAGTAGTAACACCCGACAGGGGGCGACTGGTAATTCACCCCTCCACTTT
.	.	TRBV5-1	TRBJ2-7	CASGTGSSYEQYF	TGCGCCAGCGGCACAGGGTCTTCCTACGAGCAGTACTTC
.	TRBD1	TRBV20-1	TRBJ2-7	CSAPDRVGYF	TGCAGTGCTCCGGACAGGGTGGGGTACTTC
.	.	TRBV30	TRBJ1-2	CALGGDNYGYTF	TGTGCGTTGGGAGGGGACAACTATGGCTACACCTTC
.	.	TRBV19	TRBJ1-4	CASSIRGGLNEKLFF	TGTGCCAGTAGTATTCGGGGGGGCCTCAATGAAAAACTGTTTTTT
.	TRBD1	TRBV2	TRBJ2-1	CASREPGQGRVEQFF	TGTGCCAGCAGAGAACCGGGACAGGGGAGGGTGGAGCAGTTCTTC
.	TRBD1	TRBV7-2	TRBJ1-2	CASSLTGGAYGYTF	TGTGCCAGCAGCTTAACAGGGGGCGCCTATGGCTACACCTTC
.	TRBD1	TRBV30	TRBJ1-4	CAWSDGTGAFEKLFF	TGTGCCTGGAGTGACGGGACAGGGGCTTTTGAAAAACTGTTTTTT
.	TRBD1	TRBV3-1/TRBV3-2	TRBJ1-5	CASSQGQGSVNQPQHF	TGTGCCAGCAGCCAAGGACAGGGGTCGGTGAATCAGCCCCAGCATTTT
medium-sized	TRBD1	TRBV6-6	TRBJ1-1	CASSTRGQTEAFF	TGTGCCAGCAGCACCAGGGGGCAGACTGAAGCTTTCTTT
.	TRBD1	TRBV30	TRBJ1-2	CAWSTGTGGDGYTF	TGTGCCTGGAGCACCGGGACAGGGGGCGATGGCTACACCTTC
few	.	TRBV6-5	TRBJ1-6	CASSYSTRGRSPLHF	TGTGCCAGCAGTTACTCTACCAGGGGTCGATCACCCCTCCACTTT
.	TRBD1	TRBV12-3/TRBV12-4	TRBJ1-2	CASSSQGNYGYTF	TGTGCCAGCAGTTCACAGGGGAACTATGGCTACACCTTC
.	.	TRBV29-1	TRBJ2-1	CSVQTGTPRNEQFF	TGCAGCGTACAAACAGGGACCCCTAGGAATGAGCAGTTCTTC
once	TRBD1	TRBV19	TRBJ1-4	CASSPWTGVGEKLFF	TGTGCCAGTAGTCCGTGGACAGGGGTGGGTGAAAAACTGTTTTTT
.	TRBD1	TRBV28	TRBJ1-6	CASSFGTVLSPLHF	TGTGCCAGCAGTTTTGGGACAGTTCTTTCACCCCTCCACTTT
few	.	TRBV3-1/TRBV3-2	TRBJ2-7	CASSQDWFGRANSYEQYF	TGTGCCAGCAGCCAAGATTGGTTCGGGCGGGCGAACTCCTACGAGCAGTACTTC
.	.	TRBV7-2	TRBJ1-1	CASTITGPYTEAFF	TGTGCCAGCACTATTACAGGGCCCTACACTGAAGCTTTCTTT
few	TRBD1	TRBV19	TRBJ2-1	CASSNRQGLGFF	TGTGCCAGTAGTAACCGACAGGGTCTAGGGTTCTTC
.	.	TRBV11-2	TRBJ1-2	CASTLGWYGYTF	TGTGCCAGCACTCTCGGGTGGTATGGCTACACCTTC
.	.	TRBV30	TRBJ2-5	CAWSISEGNQYF	TGTGCCTGGAGTATATCGGAGGGGAACCAGTACTTC
once	.	TRBV12-3/TRBV12-4	TRBJ2-1	CASRGDSADEQFF	TGTGCCAGCAGGGGTGACAGTGCAGATGAGCAGTTCTTC
once	.	TRBV4-1	TRBJ1-6	CASSQAQGNNSPLHF	TGCGCCAGCAGCCAAGCACAGGGAAATAATTCACCCCTCCACTTT
.	.	TRBV19	TRBJ2-7	CASSTVRGSYEQYF	TGTGCCAGTAGTACGGTTCGGGGGTCCTACGAGCAGTACTTC
.	.	TRBV6-5	TRBJ1-5	CASRQFDNSNQPQHF	TGTGCCAGCAGACAGTTTGATAATAGCAATCAGCCCCAGCATTTT
.	TRBD1	TRBV5-4	TRBJ1-1	CASSLETGLFTEAFF	TGTGCCAGCAGCTTGGAGACAGGGCTCTTCACTGAAGCTTTCTTT
.	.	TRBV5-1	TRBJ1-1	CASSSQNTEAFF	TGCGCCAGCAGCTCCCAGAACACTGAAGCTTTCTTT
.	TRBD1	TRBV6-5	TRBJ1-6	CASSFSRQGDSPLHF	TGTGCCAGCAGTTTCTCCCGACAGGGGGACTCACCCCTCCACTTT
.	.	TRBV18	TRBJ1-3	CASSPPAGTGNTIYF	TGTGCCAGCTCACCACCGGCAGGGACTGGAAACACCATATATTTT
.	TRBD2	TRBV25-1	TRBJ2-1	CASSVGGGANEQFF	TGTGCCAGCAGTGTCGGCGGGGGGGCTAATGAGCAGTTCTTC
.	.	TRBV5-1	TRBJ2-5	CASSFGTQLQETQYF	TGCGCCAGCAGCTTCGGGACACAGCTTCAAGAGACCCAGTACTTC
.	TRBD2	TRBV4-1	TRBJ2-1	CASSQGLAGGSSKLFF	TGCGCCAGCAGCCAAGGACTAGCGGGGGGCTCTAGCAAGCTGTTCTTC
.	.	TRBV5-1	TRBJ1-4	CASSLGGEATNEKLFF	TGCGCCAGCAGCTTAGGAGGGGAAGCAACTAATGAAAAACTGTTTTTT
.	TRBD2	TRBV24-1	TRBJ2-3	CATSDLTSGGAYTQYF	TGTGCCACCAGTGATTTGACTAGCGGGGGGGCGTATACGCAGTATTTT
.	.	TRBV10-2	TRBJ1-2	CASSEDSIYGYTF	TGCGCCAGCAGTGAGGACAGTATCTATGGCTACACCTTC
.	.	TRBV18	TRBJ1-6	CASSPPENGGSPLHF	TGTGCCAGCTCACCACCGGAAAACGGCGGTTCACCCCTCCACTTT
.	TRBD2	TRBV11-3	TRBJ2-1	CASGAGTRGEAEQFF	TGTGCCAGCGGTGCCGGGACTAGGGGTGAGGCTGAGCAGTTCTTC
.	.	TRBV27	TRBJ2-1	CASSLGGDPYNEQFF	TGTGCCAGCAGTTTAGGCGGGGACCCTTACAATGAGCAGTTCTTC
.	TRBD1	TRBV6-6	TRBJ1-6	CASISGQGNNSPLHF	TGTGCCAGCATCTCGGGACAGGGTAATAATTCACCCCTCCACTTT
.	.	TRBV7-3	TRBJ2-5	CASSLRQEETQYF	TGTGCCAGCAGCTTAAGGCAGGAAGAGACCCAGTACTTC
.	.	TRBV5-1	TRBJ1-2	CASSLNSGIQGTDGYTF	TGCGCCAGCAGCTTGAATTCTGGGATTCAGGGGACGGATGGCTACACCTTC
.	TRBD2	TRBV28	TRBJ2-2	CASSPHAYSGGNGELFF	TGTGCCAGCAGTCCACACGCCTATAGCGGGGGAAACGGGGAGCTGTTTTTT
.	.	TRBV11-2	TRBJ2-5	CASSIIETQYF	TGTGCCAGCAGCATAATAGAGACCCAGTACTTC
.	TRBD2	TRBV6-5	TRBJ2-3	CASAGGVPDTQYF	TGTGCCAGCGCGGGGGGCGTCCCAGATACGCAGTATTTT
.	TRBD2	TRBV18	TRBJ2-7	CASSLAAGGLKSISYEQYF	TGTGCCAGCTCCCTCGCAGCGGGGGGCCTCAAAAGTATCTCCTACGAGCAGTACTTC
.	.	TRBV6-5	TRBJ1-1	CASTGVVVSEAFF	TGTGCCAGCACCGGGGTAGTAGTTTCTGAAGCTTTCTTT
.	TRBD1	TRBV30	TRBJ1-5	CAWGTPDRGNQPQHF	TGTGCCTGGGGTACTCCGGACAGGGGCAATCAGCCCCAGCATTTT
.	.	TRBV2	TRBJ1-1	CASSVTRNTEAFF	TGTGCCAGCAGTGTGACAAGAAACACTGAAGCTTTCTTT